What follows are 2 T cell receptor beta chains derived from one specimen sequenced in a study of regulatory T cells in long-lasting Graves disease (dated by TCRdb to 2020 to 2022). Libraries were made using multiplex PCR. Instrument on record: Illumina HiSeq 4000. TCR beta libraries were built with iRepertoire HTBI primers and Arm-PCR amplification of CDR3 regions. Starting from the raw public reads, TCRdb applied fastp trimming at Q25, assembled clones with MiXCR and retained in-frame beta chains. Duplicate CDR3 protein sequences are folded into a single record with the most common DNA and genes. Counted in this sample were about 420,000 distinct CDR3 sequences; 15% to 20% of them appeared once. The ten largest make up about 25% of the sample. The time point label of this sample denotes: newly diagnosed GD, antithyroid drugs for less than 3 months. RNA was extracted from PBMCs in TRIzol for both TCR sequencing and RNA sequencing.

The same specimen was also included in a second study, on T cells in Graves' hyperthyroidism and ophthalmopathy.

The source material was peripheral blood mononuclear cells (PBMCs), sampled at new diagnosis, from a patient treated with antithyroid drugs. These receptors originate from a woman aged 18 to 35 with Graves disease. Donor details come from another sample of the same person, matched by shared clones.

The rearrangement uses TRBV7-9 and TRBJ2-3; tentative D call: TRBD1 (5 bases). There are 16 residues in the CDR3. V lost 5 bases and J 2 bases, leaving 17 bases between the germline ends. CDR1 and CDR2 from the germline V gene are SEHNR and FQNEAQ (reference sequence). The CDR3 coding sequence is TGTGCCAGCAGCCCCCCCCAGGGTAAGGACACAGATACGCAGTATTTT. Translation gives CASSPPQGKDTDTQYF. Full variable domain (rest looked up from reference TRBV7-9 and TRBJ2-3): DTGVSQNPRHKITKRGQNVTFRCDPISEHNRLYWYRQTLGQGPEFLTYFQNEAQLEKSRLLSDRFSAERPKGSFSTLEIQRTEQGDSAMYLCASSPPQGKDTDTQYFGPGTRLTVL.

This clonotype was picked up many times. This sequence joins TRBV7-9 and TRBJ2-1; the D gene is possibly TRBD1 (6 bases). Deletions cut 4 bases from V and 2 bases from J, with 15 bases between. Germline V gene sequence: CDR1 SEHNR, CDR2 FQNEAQ (reference sequence). The CDR3 is 16 amino acids. The CDR3 region has the DNA TGTGCCAGCAGCTCAAAAGGGGGTGGAACCTACAATGAGCAGTTCTTC. Translated: CASSSKGGGTYNEQFF.